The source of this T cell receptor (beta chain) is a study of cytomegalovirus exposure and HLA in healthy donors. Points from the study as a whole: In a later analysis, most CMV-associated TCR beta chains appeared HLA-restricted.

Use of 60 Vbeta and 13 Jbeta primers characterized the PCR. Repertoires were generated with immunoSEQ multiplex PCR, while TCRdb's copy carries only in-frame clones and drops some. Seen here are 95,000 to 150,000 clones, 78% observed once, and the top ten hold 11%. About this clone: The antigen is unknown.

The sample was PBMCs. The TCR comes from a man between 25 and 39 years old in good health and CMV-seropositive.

The CDR3 sequence: CASSPPGLSRDRNTEAFF. CDR3 in DNA: TGCGCCAGCAGCCCCCCGGGCCTGTCCAGGGACAGGAACACTGAAGCTTTCTTT. The V gene is TRBV10-1, the J gene TRBJ1-1, with TRBD1 matching 7 bases. The CDR3 spans 18 residues. After removal of 6 bases from V and 1 base from J, the junction contained 17 bases not matched to a gene. The germline CDR1 and CDR2 sequences are WNHNN and SYGVQD (reference sequence).